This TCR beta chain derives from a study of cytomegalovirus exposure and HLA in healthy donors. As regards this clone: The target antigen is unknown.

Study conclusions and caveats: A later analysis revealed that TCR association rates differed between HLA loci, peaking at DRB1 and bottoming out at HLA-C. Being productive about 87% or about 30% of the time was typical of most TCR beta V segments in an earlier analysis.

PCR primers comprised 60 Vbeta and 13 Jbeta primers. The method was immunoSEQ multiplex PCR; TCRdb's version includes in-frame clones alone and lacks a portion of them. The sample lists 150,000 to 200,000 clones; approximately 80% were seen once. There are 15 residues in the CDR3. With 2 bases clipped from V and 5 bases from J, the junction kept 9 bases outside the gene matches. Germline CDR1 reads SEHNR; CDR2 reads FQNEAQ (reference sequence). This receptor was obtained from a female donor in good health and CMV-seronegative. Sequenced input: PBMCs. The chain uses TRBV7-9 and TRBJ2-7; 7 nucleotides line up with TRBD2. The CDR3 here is CASSLIAGGGDEQYF. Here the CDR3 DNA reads TGTGCCAGCAGCTTAATCGCAGGCGGGGGAGACGAGCAGTACTTC.